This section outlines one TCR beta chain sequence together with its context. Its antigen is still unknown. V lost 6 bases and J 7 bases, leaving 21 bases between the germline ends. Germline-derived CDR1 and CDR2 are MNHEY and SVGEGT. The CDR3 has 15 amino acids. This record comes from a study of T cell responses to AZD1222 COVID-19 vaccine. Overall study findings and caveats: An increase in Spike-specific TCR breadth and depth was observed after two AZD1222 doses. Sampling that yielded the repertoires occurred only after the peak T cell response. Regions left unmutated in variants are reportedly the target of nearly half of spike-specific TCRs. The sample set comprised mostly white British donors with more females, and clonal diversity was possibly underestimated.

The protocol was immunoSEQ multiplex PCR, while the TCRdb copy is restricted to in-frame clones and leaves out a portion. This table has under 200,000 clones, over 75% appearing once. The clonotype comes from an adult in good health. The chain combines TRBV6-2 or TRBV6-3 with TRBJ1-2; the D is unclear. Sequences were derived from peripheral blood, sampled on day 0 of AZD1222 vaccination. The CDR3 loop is CASSPVWRDDGGYTF. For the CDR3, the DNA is TGTGCCAGCAGCCCGGTATGGAGGGATGATGGTGGCTACACCTTC.